The clone carrying this T cell receptor beta chain was detected many times. What it binds is not known. Semi-nested PCR with Nested Universal Primer A followed constant-region reverse priming of full-length variable regions. Using its own MiXCR run on the 5' RACE reads, TCRdb lists one record per CDR3 protein. The sample shows roughly 45,000 distinct CDR3 sequences, about 30% of them seen only once. The memory fraction was CD4+CD45RO+CD25- cells. The V end was cut by 3 bases, the J end by 4 bases, with 9 bases between. Germline V gene data show CDR1 as MNHEY and CDR2 as SVGAGI. The CDR3 consists of 13 residues. Study-level points and caveats: Tumor Tregs overlapped most with tumor, then blood, naive CD4+ cells.

This clonotype was sampled from a female donor with breast cancer. The rearrangement joins TRBV6-5 to TRBJ1-2, with D unresolved. Sequenced material: tumor-infiltrating memory CD4+ T cells sorted from the breast tumor. As for subset: memory CD4+ T cells, CD4+CD45RO+CD25-. The DNA of the CDR3 is TGTGCCAGCAGTTATATCGCAAGCTATGGCTACACCTTC. It codes for CASSYIASYGYTF.